This entry concerns a single T cell receptor beta chain. What it recognizes is unknown. Other DNA sequences within the sample encode an identical CDR3. Primers: 60 Vbeta forward and 13 Jbeta reverse. The data were produced by immunoSEQ multiplex PCR, yet TCRdb's version contains in-frame clones alone and is incomplete. The repertoire consists of 60,000 to 65,000 clones, with more than 70% occurring once and the leading ten covering about 1.5%. Trimming left V 1 base short and J 5 bases short, with 15 bases between. Germline CDR1 is MNHNS and CDR2 is SASEGT. The CDR3 runs 16 residues. This sample is drawn from a study of cytomegalovirus exposure and HLA in healthy donors. Study-wide background: Findings of an earlier analysis included around 100 million unique TCR beta sequences from 180 million or so T cells. Counted in an early data release were approximately 85 million unique TCRs from HLA-typed donors.

Study-wide findings and caveats: Later on, analysis showed that most CMV-associated TCR beta chains appeared to be HLA-restricted. A prior analysis recorded that most TCR beta V segments were productive about 87% or about 30% of the time.

Sequenced input: PBMCs. The TCR originated in a man younger than 35 in good health and CMV-seronegative. The rearrangement joins TRBV6-1 to TRBJ1-5; perhaps TRBD1 as D (5 bases). CDR3 sequence reads: CASSEVRGRNDQPQHF. In DNA, the CDR3 is TGTGCCAGCAGTGAAGTTAGGGGAAGGAACGATCAGCCCCAGCATTTT.